One sample yielded the 2 T cell receptor beta chains listed below, sequenced in a study of shared clonotypes between healthy human individuals. Using immunoSEQ multiplex PCR, the repertoire was profiled, and TCRdb retains in-frame clones only, with some absent. The profile shows about 2.4 million clones, roughly 92% of them singletons. The sequencing input was naive CD4+ T cells sorted from blood. Subset meaning: CD45RA+ positively selected. The receptors shown here come from a man younger than 35 in good health.

As concerns this clone: Other nucleotide sequences from this sample produce the same CDR3. The chain combines TRBV6-6 with TRBJ2-6; D is undetermined. V shed 5 bases and J shed 1 base, with 3 bases lying between them. Per the germline V gene, CDR1 is MNHNY and CDR2 is SVGAGI (reference sequence). The CDR3 totals 13 residues. The CDR3: CASSGSGANVLTF. CDR3 bases: TGTGCCAGCAGTGGTTCTGGGGCCAACGTCCTGACTTTC.

V is TRBV9 and J is TRBJ2-2; D is uncertain. CDR3 size: 11 residues. Trimming took 6 bases from V and 5 from J, leaving 5 bases between them. Germline V gene sequence: CDR1 SGDLS, CDR2 YYNGEE. In DNA form, the CDR3 reads TGTGCCAGCACCAGTACCGGGGAGCTGTTTTTT. Translated: CASTSTGELFF.